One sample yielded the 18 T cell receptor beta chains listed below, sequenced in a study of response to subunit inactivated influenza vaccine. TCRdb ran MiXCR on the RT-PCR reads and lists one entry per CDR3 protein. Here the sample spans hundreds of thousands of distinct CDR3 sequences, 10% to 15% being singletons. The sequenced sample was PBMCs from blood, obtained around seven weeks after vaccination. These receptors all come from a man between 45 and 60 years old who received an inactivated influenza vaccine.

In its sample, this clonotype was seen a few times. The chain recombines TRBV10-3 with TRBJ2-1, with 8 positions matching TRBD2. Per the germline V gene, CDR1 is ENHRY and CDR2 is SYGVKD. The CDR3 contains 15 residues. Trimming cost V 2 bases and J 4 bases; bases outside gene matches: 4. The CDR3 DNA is TGTGCCATCAGTGAGCGGGGGGGCAGTTACAATGAGCAGTTCTTC. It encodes CAISERGGSYNEQFF.

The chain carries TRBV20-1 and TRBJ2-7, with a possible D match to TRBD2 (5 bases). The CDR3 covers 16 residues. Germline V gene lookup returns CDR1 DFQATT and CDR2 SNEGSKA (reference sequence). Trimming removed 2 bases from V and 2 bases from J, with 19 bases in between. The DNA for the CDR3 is TGCAGTGCTAGACCTCTTTCACCGGGGATAACCTACGAGCAGTACTTC. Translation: CSARPLSPGITYEQYF.

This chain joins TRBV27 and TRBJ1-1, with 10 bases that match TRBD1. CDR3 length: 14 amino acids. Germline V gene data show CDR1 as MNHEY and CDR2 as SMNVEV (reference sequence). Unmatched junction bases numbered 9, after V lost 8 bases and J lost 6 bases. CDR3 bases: TGTGCCAGCCGTCCGGGACAGGGGTTGCCTGAAGCTTTCTTT. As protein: CASRPGQGLPEAFF.

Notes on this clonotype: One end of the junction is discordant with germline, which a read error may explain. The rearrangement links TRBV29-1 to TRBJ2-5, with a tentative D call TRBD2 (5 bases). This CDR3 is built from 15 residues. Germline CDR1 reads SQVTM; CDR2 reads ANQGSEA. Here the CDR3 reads CSVEDTGVGGESQYF. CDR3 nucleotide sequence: TGCAGCGTTGAAGATACCGGGGTTGGCGGAGAGTCCCAGTACTTC.

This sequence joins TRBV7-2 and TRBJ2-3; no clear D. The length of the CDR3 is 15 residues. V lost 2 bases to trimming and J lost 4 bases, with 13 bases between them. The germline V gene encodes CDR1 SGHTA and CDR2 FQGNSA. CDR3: CASSLWGGKADTQYF. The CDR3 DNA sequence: TGTGCCAGCAGCTTATGGGGTGGAAAGGCAGATACGCAGTATTTT.

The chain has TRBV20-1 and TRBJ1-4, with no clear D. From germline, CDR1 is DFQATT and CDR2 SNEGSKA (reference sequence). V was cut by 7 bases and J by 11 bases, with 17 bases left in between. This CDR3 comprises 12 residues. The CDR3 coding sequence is TGCAGTGTAGGTCAGCGAATAGAGAAACTGTTTTTT. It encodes CSVGQRIEKLFF.

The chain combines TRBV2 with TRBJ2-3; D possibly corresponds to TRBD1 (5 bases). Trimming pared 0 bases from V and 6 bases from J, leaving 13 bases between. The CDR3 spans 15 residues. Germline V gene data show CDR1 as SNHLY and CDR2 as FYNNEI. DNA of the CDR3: TGTGCCAGCAGTGAAGCGCTTAGGGCAGGGGATACGCAGTATTTT. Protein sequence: CASSEALRAGDTQYF.

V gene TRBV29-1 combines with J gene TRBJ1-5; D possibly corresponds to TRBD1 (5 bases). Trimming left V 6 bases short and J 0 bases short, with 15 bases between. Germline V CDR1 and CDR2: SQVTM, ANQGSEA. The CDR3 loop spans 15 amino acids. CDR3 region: CSVASGYNSNQPQHF. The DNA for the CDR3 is TGCAGCGTCGCCTCAGGGTACAATAGCAATCAGCCCCAGCATTTT. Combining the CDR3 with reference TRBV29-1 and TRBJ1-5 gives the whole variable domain SAVISQKPSRDICQRGTSLTIQCQVDSQVTMMFWYRQQPGQSLTLIATANQGSEATYESGFVIDKFPISRPNLTFSTLTVSNMSPEDSSIYLCSVASGYNSNQPQHFGDGTRLSIL.

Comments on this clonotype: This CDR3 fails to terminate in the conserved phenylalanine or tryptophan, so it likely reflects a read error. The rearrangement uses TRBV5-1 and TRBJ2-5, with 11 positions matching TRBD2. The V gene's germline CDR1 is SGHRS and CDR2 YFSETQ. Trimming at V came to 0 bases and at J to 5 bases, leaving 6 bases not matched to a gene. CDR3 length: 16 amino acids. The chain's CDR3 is CASSLDPSGGLETQYL. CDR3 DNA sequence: TGCGCCAGCAGCTTGGACCCTAGCGGGGGGTTGGAGACCCAGTACCTC.

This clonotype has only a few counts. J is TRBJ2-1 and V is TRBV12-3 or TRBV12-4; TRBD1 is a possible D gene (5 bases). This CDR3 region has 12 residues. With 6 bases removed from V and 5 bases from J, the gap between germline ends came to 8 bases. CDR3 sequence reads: CASSDSDNEQFF. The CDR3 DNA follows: TGTGCCAGCAGCGACAGCGACAATGAGCAGTTCTTC.

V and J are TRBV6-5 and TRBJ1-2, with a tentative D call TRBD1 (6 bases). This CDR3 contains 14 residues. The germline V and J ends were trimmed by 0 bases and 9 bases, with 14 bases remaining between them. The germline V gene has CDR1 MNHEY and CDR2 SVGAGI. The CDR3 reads CASSYSSNRVRYTF. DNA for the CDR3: TGTGCCAGCAGTTACTCGTCCAACAGGGTACGCTACACCTTC.

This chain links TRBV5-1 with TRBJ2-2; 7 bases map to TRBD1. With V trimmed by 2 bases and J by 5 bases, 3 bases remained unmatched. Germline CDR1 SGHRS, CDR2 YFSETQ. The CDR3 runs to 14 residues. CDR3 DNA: TGCGCCAGCAGCTTCTTGGACAGGACCGGGGAGCTGTTTTTT. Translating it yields CASSFLDRTGELFF.

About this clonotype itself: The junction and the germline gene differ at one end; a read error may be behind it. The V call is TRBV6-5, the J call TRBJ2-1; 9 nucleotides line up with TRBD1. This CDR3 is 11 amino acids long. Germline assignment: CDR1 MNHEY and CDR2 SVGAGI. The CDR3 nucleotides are TGTGCCAGCAGTTCCCGACAGGGGGAGATCTTC. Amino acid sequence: CASSSRQGEIF.

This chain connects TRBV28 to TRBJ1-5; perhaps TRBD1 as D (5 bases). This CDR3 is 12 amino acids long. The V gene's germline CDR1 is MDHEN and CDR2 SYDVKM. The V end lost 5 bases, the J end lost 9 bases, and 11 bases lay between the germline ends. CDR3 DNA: TGTGCCAGCAGTCCCTACGGGGGGCCCCAGCATTTT. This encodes CASSPYGGPQHF.

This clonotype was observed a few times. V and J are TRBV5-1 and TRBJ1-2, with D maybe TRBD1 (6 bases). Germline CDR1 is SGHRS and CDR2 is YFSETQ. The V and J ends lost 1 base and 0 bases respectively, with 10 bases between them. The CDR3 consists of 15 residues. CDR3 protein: CASSLWTEANYGYTF. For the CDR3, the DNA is TGCGCCAGCAGCTTGTGGACAGAAGCTAACTATGGCTACACCTTC.

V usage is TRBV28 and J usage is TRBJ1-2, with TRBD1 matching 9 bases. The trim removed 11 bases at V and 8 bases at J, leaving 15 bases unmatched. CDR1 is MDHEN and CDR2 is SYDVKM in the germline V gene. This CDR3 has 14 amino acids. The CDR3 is CAGGDREPMRGYTF. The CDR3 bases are TGTGCCGGGGGGGACAGGGAACCTATGAGGGGCTACACCTTC.

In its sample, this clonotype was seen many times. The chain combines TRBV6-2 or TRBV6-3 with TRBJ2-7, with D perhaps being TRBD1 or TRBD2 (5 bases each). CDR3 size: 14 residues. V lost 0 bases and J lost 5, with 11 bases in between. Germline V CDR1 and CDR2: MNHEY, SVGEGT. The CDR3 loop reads CASSYSGRSHEQYF. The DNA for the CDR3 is TGTGCCAGCAGTTACTCGGGACGGTCCCACGAGCAGTACTTC.

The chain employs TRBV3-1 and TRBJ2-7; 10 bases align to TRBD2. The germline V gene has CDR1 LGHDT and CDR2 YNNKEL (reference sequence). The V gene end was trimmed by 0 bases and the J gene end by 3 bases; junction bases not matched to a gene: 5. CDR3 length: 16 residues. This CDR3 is CASSQDEREGLYEQYF. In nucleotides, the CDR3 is TGTGCCAGCAGCCAAGATGAGCGGGAGGGCCTCTACGAGCAGTACTTC.